The source of this T cell receptor (beta chain) is a study of siplizumab effects on memory and regulatory T cells. Regarding the study as a whole: The study found naive T cells seemingly more diverse than memory cells and seemingly major alloresponse contributors. Proliferating clones, CD4+ or CD8+, lacked an assignable naive or memory phenotype in roughly 80-97% of cases.

V was cut by 2 bases and J by 1 base, with 10 bases left in between. In germline, CDR1 is MNHNY, CDR2 SVGAGI (reference sequence). The CDR3 runs 15 residues. Note on this clone: Its antigen is unidentified.

Sequencing was performed with immunoSEQ multiplex PCR; in TCRdb, only in-frame clones are kept and a portion is missing. The profile covers approximately 100,000 clones, with 85% to 95% appearing a single time and 12% taken by the ten largest. This rearrangement joins TRBV6-6 to TRBJ2-3, with D tentatively TRBD1 (5 bases). The specimen sequenced was non-Treg CD4+ T cells sorted from blood. The sequence came from a human donor in good health. The CDR3 sequence: CASSYEVGGTDTQYF. CDR3 sequence (DNA): TGTGCCAGCAGTTACGAAGTAGGGGGCACAGATACGCAGTATTTT.